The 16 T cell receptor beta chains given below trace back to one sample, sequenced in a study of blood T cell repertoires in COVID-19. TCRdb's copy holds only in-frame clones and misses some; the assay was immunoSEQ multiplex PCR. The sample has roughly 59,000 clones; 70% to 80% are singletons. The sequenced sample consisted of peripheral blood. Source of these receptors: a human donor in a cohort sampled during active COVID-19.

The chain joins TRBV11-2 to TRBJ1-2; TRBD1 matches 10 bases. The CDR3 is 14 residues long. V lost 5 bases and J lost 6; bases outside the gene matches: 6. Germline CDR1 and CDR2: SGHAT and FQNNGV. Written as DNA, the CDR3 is TGTGCCAGCAGCCGGGACAGGGGAGAGGATGGCTACACCTTC. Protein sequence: CASSRDRGEDGYTF.

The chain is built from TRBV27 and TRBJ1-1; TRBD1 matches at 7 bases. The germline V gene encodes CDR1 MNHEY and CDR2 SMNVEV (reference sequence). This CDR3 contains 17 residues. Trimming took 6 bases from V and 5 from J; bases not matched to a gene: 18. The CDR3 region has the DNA TGTGCCAGCAGCTGGCTGACAGGGCGTCGGAAGGGGACTGAAGCTTTCTTT. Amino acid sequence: CASSWLTGRRKGTEAFF.

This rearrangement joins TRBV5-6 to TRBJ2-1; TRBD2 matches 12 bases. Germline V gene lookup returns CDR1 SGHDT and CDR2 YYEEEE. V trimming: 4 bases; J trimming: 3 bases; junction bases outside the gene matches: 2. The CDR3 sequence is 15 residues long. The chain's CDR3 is CASSLGLAGYNEQFF. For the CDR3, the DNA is TGTGCCAGCAGCCTGGGACTAGCGGGCTACAATGAGCAGTTCTTC.

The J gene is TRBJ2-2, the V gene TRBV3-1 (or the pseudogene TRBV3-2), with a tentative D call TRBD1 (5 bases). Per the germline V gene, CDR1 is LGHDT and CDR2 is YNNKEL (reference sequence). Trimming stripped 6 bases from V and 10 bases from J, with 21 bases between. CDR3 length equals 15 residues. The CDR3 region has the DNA TGTGCCAGCAGTCTCGGAGTTTCCAGGGCCGAGGAGCTGTTTTTT. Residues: CASSLGVSRAEELFF.

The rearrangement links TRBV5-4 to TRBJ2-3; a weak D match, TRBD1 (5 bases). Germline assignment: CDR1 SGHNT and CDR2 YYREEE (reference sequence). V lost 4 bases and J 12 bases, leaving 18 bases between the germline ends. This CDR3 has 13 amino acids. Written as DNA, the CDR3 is TGTGCCAGCAGCCAGGACACTCGATGGGCCCAGTATTTT. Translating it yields CASSQDTRWAQYF.

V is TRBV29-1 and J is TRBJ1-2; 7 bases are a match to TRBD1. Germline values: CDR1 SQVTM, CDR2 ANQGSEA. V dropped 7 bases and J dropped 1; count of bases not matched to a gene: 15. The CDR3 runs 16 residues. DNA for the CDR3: TGCAGCGGAGTTACCCCGGGACAGAGGGATAACTATGGCTACACCTTC. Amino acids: CSGVTPGQRDNYGYTF.

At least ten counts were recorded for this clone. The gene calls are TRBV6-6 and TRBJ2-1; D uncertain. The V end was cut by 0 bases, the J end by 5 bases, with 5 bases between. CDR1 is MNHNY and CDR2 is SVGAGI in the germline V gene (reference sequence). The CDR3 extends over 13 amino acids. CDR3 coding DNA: TGTGCCAGCAGTTACTCGGAGAACAATGAGCAGTTCTTC. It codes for CASSYSENNEQFF.

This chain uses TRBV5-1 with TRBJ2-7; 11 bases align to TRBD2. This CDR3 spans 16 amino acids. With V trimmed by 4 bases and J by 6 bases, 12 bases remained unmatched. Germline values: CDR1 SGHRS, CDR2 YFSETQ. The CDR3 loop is CASSPNQLAGVSEQYF. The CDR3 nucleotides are TGCGCCAGCAGCCCGAACCAACTAGCGGGAGTCTCCGAGCAGTACTTC.

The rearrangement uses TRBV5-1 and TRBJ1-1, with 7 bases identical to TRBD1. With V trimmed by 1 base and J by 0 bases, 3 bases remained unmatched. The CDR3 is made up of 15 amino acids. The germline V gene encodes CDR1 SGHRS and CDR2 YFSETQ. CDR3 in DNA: TGCGCCAGCAGCTTGACAGGGGCCATGAACACTGAAGCTTTCTTT. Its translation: CASSLTGAMNTEAFF.

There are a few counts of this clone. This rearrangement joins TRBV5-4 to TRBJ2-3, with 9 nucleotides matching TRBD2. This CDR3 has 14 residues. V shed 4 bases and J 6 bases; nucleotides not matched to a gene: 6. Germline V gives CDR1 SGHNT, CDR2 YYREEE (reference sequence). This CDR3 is CASSPSGRLDTQYF. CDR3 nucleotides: TGTGCCAGCAGCCCGAGCGGGAGGTTGGATACGCAGTATTTT.

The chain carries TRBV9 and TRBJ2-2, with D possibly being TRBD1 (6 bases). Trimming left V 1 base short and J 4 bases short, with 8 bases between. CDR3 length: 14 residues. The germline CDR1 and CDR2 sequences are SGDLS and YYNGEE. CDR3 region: CASSVRQATGELFF. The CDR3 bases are TGTGCCAGCAGCGTACGACAGGCCACCGGGGAGCTGTTTTTT.

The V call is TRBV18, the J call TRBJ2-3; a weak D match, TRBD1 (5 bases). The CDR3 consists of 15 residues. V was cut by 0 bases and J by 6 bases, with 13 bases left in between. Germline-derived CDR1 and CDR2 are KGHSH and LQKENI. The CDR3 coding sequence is TGTGCCAGCTCACCACCGACACAGGATAGGGATACGCAGTATTTT. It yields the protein CASSPPTQDRDTQYF. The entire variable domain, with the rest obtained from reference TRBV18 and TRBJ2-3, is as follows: NAGVMQNPRHLVRRRGQEARLRCSPMKGHSHVYWYRQLPEEGLKFMVYLQKENIIDESGMPKERFSAEFPKEGPSILRIQQVVRGDSAAYFCASSPPTQDRDTQYFGPGTRLTVL.

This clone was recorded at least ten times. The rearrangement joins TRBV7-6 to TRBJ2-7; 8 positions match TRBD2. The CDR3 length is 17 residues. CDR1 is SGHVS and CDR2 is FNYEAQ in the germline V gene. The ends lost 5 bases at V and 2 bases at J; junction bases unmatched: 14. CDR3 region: CASSPHVGREAPYEQYF. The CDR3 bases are TGTGCCAGCAGCCCCCACGTCGGGCGGGAGGCACCCTACGAGCAGTACTTC.

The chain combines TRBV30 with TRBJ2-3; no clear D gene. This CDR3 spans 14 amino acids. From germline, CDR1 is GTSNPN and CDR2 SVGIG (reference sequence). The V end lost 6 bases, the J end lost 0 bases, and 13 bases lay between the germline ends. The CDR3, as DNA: TGTGCCTGCCCCAGTTATTGGAGCACAGATACGCAGTATTTT. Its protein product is CACPSYWSTDTQYF.

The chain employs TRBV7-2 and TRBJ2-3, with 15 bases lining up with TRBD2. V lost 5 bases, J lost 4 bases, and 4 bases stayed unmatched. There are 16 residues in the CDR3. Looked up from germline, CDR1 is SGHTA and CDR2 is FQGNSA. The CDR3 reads CASSRGLAGGADTQYF. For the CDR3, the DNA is TGTGCCAGCAGCAGGGGACTAGCGGGAGGCGCAGATACGCAGTATTTT.

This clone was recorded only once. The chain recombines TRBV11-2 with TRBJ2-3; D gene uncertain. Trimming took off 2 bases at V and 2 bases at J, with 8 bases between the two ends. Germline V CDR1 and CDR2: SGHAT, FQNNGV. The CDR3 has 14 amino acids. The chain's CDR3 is CASSLRIDTDTQYF. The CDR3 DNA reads TGTGCCAGCAGCTTACGAATAGACACAGATACGCAGTATTTT.